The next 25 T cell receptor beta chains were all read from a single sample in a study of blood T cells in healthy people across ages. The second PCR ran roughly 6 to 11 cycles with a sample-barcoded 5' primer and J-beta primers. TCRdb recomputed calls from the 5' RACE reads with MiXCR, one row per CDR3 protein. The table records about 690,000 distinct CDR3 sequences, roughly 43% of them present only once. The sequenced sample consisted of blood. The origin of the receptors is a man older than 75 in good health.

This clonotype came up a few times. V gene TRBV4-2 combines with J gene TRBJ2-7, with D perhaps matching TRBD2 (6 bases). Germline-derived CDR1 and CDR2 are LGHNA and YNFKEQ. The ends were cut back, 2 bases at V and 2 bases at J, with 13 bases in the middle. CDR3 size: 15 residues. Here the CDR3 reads CASSQSTGVPYEQYF. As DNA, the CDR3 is TGTGCCAGCAGCCAATCGACGGGAGTCCCCTACGAGCAGTACTTC.

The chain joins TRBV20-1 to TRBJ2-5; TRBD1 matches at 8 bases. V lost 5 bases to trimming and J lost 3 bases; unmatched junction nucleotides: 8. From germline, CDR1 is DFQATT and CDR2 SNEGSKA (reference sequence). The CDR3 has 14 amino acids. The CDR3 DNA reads TGCAGTGCTGGAGGAAGGACAGGGAAAGAGACCCAGTACTTC. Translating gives CSAGGRTGKETQYF.

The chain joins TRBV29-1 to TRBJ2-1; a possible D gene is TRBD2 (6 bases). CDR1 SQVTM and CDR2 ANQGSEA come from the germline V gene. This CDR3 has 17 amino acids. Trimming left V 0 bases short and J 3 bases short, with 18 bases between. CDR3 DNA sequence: TGCAGCGTTGAAGATCCGGAGGGTCAGGGCGGCTACAATGAGCAGTTCTTC. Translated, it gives CSVEDPEGQGGYNEQFF.

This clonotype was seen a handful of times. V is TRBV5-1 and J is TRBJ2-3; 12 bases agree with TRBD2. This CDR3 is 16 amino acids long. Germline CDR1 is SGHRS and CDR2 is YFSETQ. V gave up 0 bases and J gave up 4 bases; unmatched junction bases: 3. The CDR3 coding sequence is TGCGCCAGCAGCTTGGGACTAGCGGGAGACGCAGATACGCAGTATTTT. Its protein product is CASSLGLAGDADTQYF.

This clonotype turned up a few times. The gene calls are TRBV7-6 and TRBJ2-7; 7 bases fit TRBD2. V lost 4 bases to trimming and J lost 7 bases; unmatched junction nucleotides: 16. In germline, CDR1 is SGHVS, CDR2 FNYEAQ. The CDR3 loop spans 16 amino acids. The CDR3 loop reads CASSSKREGLGNEQYF. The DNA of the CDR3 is TGTGCCAGCAGCTCCAAGAGGGAGGGCCTCGGGAATGAGCAGTACTTC.

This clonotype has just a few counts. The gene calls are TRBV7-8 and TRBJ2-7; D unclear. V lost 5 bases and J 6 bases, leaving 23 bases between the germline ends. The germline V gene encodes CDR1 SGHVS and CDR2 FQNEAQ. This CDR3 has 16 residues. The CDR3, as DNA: TGTGCCAGCAGCCCAACTTCGGCCGGGTTCGGGCTCGAGCAGTACTTC. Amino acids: CASSPTSAGFGLEQYF.

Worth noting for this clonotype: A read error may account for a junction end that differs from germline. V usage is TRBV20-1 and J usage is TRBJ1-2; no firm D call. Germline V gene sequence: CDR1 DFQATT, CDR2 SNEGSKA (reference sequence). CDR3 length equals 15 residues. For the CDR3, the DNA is TGCAGTGCTAGAGGTCGTGGAATGGGGTACTATAGCTACACCTTC. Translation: CSARGRGMGYYSYTF.

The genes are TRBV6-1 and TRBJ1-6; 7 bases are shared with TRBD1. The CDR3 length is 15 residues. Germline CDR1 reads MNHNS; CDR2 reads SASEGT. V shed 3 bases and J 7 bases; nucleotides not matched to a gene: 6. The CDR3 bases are TGTGCCAGCAGTGATCGATCGGGACAGAATTCACCCCTCCACTTT. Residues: CASSDRSGQNSPLHF.

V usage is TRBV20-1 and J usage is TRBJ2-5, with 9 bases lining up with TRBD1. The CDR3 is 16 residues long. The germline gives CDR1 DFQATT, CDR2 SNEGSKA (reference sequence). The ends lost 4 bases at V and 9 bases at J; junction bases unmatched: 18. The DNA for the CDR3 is TGCAGTGCTAACGACCCGGGACAGGGACCGGGTTGGGCCCAGTACTTC. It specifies CSANDPGQGPGWAQYF.

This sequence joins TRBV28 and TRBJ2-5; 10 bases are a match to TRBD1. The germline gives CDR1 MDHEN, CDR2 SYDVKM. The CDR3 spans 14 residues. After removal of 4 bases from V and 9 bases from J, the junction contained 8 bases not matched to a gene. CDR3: CASSSGTGAVAQYF. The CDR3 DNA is TGTGCCAGCAGTTCTGGGACAGGGGCCGTGGCCCAGTACTTC.

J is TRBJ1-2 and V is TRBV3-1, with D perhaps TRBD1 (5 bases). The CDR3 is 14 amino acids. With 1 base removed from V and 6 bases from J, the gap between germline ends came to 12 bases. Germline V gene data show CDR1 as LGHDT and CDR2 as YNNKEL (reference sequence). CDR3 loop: CASSQGGEDNGYTF. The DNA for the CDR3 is TGTGCCAGCAGCCAAGGAGGGGAGGATAATGGCTACACCTTC.

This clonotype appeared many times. The DNA of the CDR3 is TGTGCCACCAGCAGAGACATTAACAGACCGGTCTACGAGCAGTACTTC. As protein: CATSRDINRPVYEQYF. The gene calls are TRBV15 and TRBJ2-7; D not certain. Germline assignment: CDR1 LNHNV and CDR2 YYDKDF (reference sequence). The V end lost 0 bases, the J end lost 3 bases, and 15 bases lay between the germline ends. The CDR3 is 16 amino acids.

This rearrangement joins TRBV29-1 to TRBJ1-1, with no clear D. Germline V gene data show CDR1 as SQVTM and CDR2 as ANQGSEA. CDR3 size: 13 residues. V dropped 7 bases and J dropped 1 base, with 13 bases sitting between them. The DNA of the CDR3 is TGCAGCGCCCAAGGGCAGTGGAACACTGAAGCTTTCTTT. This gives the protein CSAQGQWNTEAFF.

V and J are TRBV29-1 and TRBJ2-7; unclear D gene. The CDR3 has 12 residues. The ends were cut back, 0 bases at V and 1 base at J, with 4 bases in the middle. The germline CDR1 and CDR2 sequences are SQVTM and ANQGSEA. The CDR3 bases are TGCAGCGTTGAAGACAGTTCCTACGAGCAGTACTTC. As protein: CSVEDSSYEQYF.

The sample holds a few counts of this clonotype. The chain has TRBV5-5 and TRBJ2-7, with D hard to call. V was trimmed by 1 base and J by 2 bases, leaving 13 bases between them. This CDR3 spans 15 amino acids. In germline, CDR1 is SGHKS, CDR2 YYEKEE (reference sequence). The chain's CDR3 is CASSLSARGTYEQYF. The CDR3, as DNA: TGTGCCAGCAGCTTGTCGGCCAGAGGAACCTACGAGCAGTACTTC.

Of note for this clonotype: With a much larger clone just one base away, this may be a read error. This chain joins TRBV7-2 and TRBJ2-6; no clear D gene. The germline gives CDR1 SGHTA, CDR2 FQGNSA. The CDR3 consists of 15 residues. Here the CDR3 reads CAGSLIWAGANVLTF. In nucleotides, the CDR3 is TGTGCCGGCAGCTTAATATGGGCTGGGGCCAACGTCCTGACTTTC. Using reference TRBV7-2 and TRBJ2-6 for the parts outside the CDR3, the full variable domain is GAGVSQSPSNKVTEKGKDVELRCDPISGHTALYWYRQSLGQGLEFLIYFQGNSAPDKSGLPSDRFSAERTGGSVSTLTIQRTQQEDSAVYLCAGSLIWAGANVLTFGAGSRLTVL.

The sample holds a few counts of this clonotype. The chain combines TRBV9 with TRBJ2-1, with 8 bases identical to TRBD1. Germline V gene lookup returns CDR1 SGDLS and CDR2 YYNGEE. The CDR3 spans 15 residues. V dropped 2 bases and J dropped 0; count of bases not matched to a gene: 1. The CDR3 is CASSVGTGSYNEQFF. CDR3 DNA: TGTGCCAGCAGCGTCGGGACAGGCTCCTACAATGAGCAGTTCTTC. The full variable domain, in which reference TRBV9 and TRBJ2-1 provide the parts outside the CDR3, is DSGVTQTPKHLITATGQRVTLRCSPRSGDLSVYWYQQSLDQGLQFLIQYYNGEERAKGNILERFSAQQFPDLHSELNLSSLELGDSALYFCASSVGTGSYNEQFFGPGTRLTVL.

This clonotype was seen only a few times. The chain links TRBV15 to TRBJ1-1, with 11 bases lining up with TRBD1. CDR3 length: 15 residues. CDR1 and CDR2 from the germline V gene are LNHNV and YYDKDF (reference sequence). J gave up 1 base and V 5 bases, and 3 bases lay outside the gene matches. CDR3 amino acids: CATSPGTGGNTEAFF. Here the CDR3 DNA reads TGTGCCACCAGCCCCGGGACAGGGGGGAACACTGAAGCTTTCTTT.

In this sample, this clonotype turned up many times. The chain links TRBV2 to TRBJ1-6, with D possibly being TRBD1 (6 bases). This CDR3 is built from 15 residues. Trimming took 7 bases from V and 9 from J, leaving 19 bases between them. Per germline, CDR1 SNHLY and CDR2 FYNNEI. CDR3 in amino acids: CASKVMVGGISPLHF. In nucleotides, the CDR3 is TGTGCCAGCAAGGTGATGGTTGGGGGCATTTCACCCCTCCACTTT. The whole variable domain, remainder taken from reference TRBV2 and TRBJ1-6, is EPEVTQTPSHQVTQMGQEVILRCVPISNHLYFYWYRQILGQKVEFLVSFYNNEISEKSEIFDDQFSVERPDGSNFTLKIRSTKLEDSAMYFCASKVMVGGISPLHFGNGTRLTVT.

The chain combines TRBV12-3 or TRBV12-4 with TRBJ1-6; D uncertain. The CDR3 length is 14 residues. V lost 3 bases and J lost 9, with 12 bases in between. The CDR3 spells CASSFTVPSSPLHF. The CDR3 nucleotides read TGTGCCAGCAGTTTTACCGTTCCTAGTTCACCCCTCCACTTT.

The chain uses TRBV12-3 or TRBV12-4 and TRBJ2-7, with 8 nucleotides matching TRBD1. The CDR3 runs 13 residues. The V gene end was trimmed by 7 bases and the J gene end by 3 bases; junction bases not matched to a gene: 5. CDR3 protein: CASKGQGGYEQYF. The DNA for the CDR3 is TGTGCCAGCAAAGGACAGGGCGGCTACGAGCAGTACTTC.

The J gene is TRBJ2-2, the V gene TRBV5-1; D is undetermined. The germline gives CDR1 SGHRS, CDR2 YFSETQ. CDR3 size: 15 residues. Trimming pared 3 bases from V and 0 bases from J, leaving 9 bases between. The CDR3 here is CASSWAETNTGELFF. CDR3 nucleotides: TGCGCCAGCAGCTGGGCAGAGACGAACACCGGGGAGCTGTTTTTT. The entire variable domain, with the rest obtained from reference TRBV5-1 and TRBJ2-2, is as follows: KAGVTQTPRYLIKTRGQQVTLSCSPISGHRSVSWYQQTPGQGLQFLFEYFSETQRNKGNFPGRFSGRQFSNSRSEMNVSTLELGDSALYLCASSWAETNTGELFFGEGSRLTVL.

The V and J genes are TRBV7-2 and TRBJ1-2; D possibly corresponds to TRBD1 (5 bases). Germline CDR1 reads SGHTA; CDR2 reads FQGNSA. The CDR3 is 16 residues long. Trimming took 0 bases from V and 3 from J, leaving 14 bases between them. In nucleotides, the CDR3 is TGTGCCAGCAGCTTAGCGCACCAGGGCTCGTACTATGGCTACACCTTC. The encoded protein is CASSLAHQGSYYGYTF.

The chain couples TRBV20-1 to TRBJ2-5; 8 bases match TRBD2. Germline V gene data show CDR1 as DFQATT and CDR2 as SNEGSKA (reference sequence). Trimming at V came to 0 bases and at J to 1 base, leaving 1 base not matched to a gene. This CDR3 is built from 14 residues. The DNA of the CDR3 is TGCAGTGCTAGAGAACTAGCGGCCCAAGAGACCCAGTACTTC. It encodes CSARELAAQETQYF.

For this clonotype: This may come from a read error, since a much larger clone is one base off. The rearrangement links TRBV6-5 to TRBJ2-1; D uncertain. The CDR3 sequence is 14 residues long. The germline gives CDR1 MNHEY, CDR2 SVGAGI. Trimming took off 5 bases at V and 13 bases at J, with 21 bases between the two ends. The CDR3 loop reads CASSPRVAKNIQFF. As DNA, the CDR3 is TGTGCCAGCAGTCCTCGGGTAGCCAAAAACATTCAGTTCTTC.